This TCR beta chain was captured by sequencing in a study of CD8+ T cells in alopecia areata. The study's findings and limits: Persistence of many expanded lesional clones was seen in scalp and blood during tofacitinib. Among the top 100, expanded CD8+ clones, as well as scalp clonality, were significantly decreased by tofacitinib. Possibly as an HLA-related effect, TCR sharing across patients appeared less clear than in mice.

Germline V gene sequence: CDR1 SGHVS, CDR2 FQNEAQ. There are 14 residues in the CDR3. With 0 bases removed from V and 5 bases from J, the gap between germline ends came to 8 bases. Worth noting for this clone: Its antigen is unidentified.

Treatment reported: oral pan-JAK inhibitor, 5-10 mg twice daily. A FACSAria was used to sort CD4+ and CD8+ T cells. These cells came from PBMCs. Extracted RNA was reverse transcribed into cDNA, the sequencing template. Assay: immunoSEQ multiplex PCR; the TCRdb copy retains only in-frame clones and omits some. The repertoire consists of about 200,000 clones, with 58% occurring once and the leading ten covering 4.5% to 6%. The sequence came from a human donor with alopecia areata. V and J are TRBV7-8 and TRBJ1-5, with D uncertain. Here the sequenced sample was CD4+ T cells sorted from blood, taken at week 24, from a patient treated with tofacitinib. The CDR3 DNA follows: TGTGCCAGCAGCTTAGCAGGGTCCCATCAGCCCCAGCATTTT. The encoded protein is CASSLAGSHQPQHF. Supplemented by reference TRBV7-8 and TRBJ1-5, the full variable domain reads GAGVSQSPRYKVAKRGQDVALRCDPISGHVSLFWYQQALGQGPEFLTYFQNEAQLDKSGLPSDRFFAERPEGSVSTLKIQRTQQEDSAVYLCASSLAGSHQPQHFGDGTRLSIL.